One and the same sample provided the 2 T cell receptor beta chains below, sequenced in a study of blood T cell repertoires in COVID-19. Assay used: immunoSEQ multiplex PCR; TCRdb lists only in-frame clones, some missing. This sample has 70,000 to 90,000 clones, with around 84% found just once. What was sequenced was peripheral blood. These receptors all stem from a man of 80 years or more with active or convalescent COVID-19.

The chain employs TRBV6-5 and TRBJ2-3; no reliable D call. Between the trimmed V and J ends, which lost 8 bases and 0 bases, there was a span of 6 bases. This CDR3 region has 12 residues. CDR1 is MNHEY and CDR2 is SVGAGI in the germline V gene. DNA for the CDR3: TGTGCCAGCTCTCAGAGCACAGATACGCAGTATTTT. Encoded protein: CASSQSTDTQYF.

This sequence joins TRBV12-3 or TRBV12-4 and TRBJ2-1; D remains unclear. V lost 4 bases and J lost 4, with 5 bases in between. CDR3 length: 12 amino acids. The CDR3 is CASSSLYNEQFF. CDR3 nucleotide sequence: TGTGCCAGCAGTTCCTTATACAATGAGCAGTTCTTC.